Each of the 17 T cell receptor beta chains below was sequenced from the same sample in a study of CD8 T cells in ankylosing spondylitis. TCRdb recomputed calls from the 5' RACE reads with MiXCR, one row per CDR3 protein. The sample consists of about 360,000 distinct CDR3 sequences, approximately 20% of them appearing once. The sample taken for sequencing was blood, either unsorted or a sorted T cell fraction (not recorded which). The receptors originated from a male donor with ankylosing spondylitis or in good health (not recorded which).

This clonotype appeared many times. The chain joins TRBV5-1 to TRBJ2-1; D gene ambiguous. V lost 0 bases, J lost 4 bases, and 5 bases lay in between. In germline, CDR1 is SGHRS, CDR2 YFSETQ. The CDR3 runs 13 residues. The CDR3 sequence: CASSLERYNEQFF. CDR3 nucleotide sequence: TGCGCCAGCAGCTTGGAACGGTACAATGAGCAGTTCTTC.

This chain uses TRBV7-6 with TRBJ2-1; no firm D call. The CDR3 spans 18 residues. Germline V gives CDR1 SGHVS, CDR2 FNYEAQ. The V end lost 1 base, the J end lost 2 bases, and 18 bases lay between the germline ends. CDR3 protein: CASSLVGPHSLPYNEQFF. The CDR3 DNA follows: TGTGCCAGCAGCTTAGTTGGGCCACACTCATTGCCCTACAATGAGCAGTTCTTC. Supplemented by reference TRBV7-6 and TRBJ2-1, the full variable domain reads GAGVSQSPRYKVTKRGQDVALRCDPISGHVSLYWYRQALGQGPEFLTYFNYEAQQDKSGLPNDRFSAERPEGSISTLTIQRTEQRDSAMYRCASSLVGPHSLPYNEQFFGPGTRLTVL.

The genes are TRBV20-1 and TRBJ2-7; 9 bases line up with TRBD2. CDR1 is DFQATT, CDR2 SNEGSKA, per germline (reference sequence). Losses at the gene ends were 0 bases for V and 3 bases for J; bases not matched to a gene: 6. CDR3 length: 15 residues. CDR3 bases: TGCAGTGCTAGAGATCTGGCGGGGGGGCACTACGAGCAGTACTTC. It yields the protein CSARDLAGGHYEQYF.

This clonotype was seen more than once but under ten times. The gene calls are TRBV30 and TRBJ2-4; D gene unclear. V lost 2 bases, J lost 7 bases, and 12 bases lay in between. Germline V CDR1 and CDR2: GTSNPN, SVGIG (reference sequence). There are 13 residues in the CDR3. The CDR3 coding sequence is TGTGCCTGGAGTCCGCCTTCCGACAACATTCAGTACTTC. Encoded protein: CAWSPPSDNIQYF.

This sequence joins TRBV20-1 and TRBJ2-1; 9 positions match TRBD2. Per the germline V gene, CDR1 is DFQATT and CDR2 is SNEGSKA (reference sequence). The CDR3 contains 16 residues. After removal of 3 bases from V and 8 bases from J, the junction contained 14 bases not matched to a gene. As DNA, the CDR3 is TGCAGTGCTAGTTCTGGGCTAGCGGGGTTGACAGATGAGCAGTTCTTC. Translating it yields CSASSGLAGLTDEQFF.

The genes are TRBV20-1 and TRBJ1-1; TRBD1 matches 8 bases. Trimming removed 0 bases from V and 5 bases from J; junction bases left unmatched: 5. In germline, CDR1 is DFQATT, CDR2 SNEGSKA (reference sequence). This CDR3 has 14 amino acids. The CDR3 bases are TGCAGTGCTAGAGACACAGGGGGAAGTACTGAAGCTTTCTTT. Translation gives CSARDTGGSTEAFF.

This clonotype showed up just a few times. V usage is TRBV5-6 and J usage is TRBJ2-5; no clear D gene. The CDR3 contains 15 residues. CDR1 is SGHDT and CDR2 is YYEEEE in the germline V gene. Trimming took off 0 bases at V and 3 bases at J, with 12 bases between the two ends. CDR3 sequence reads: CASSLVSAWEETQYF. The CDR3 bases are TGTGCCAGCAGCTTGGTTTCAGCGTGGGAAGAGACCCAGTACTTC.

The V and J genes are TRBV5-4 and TRBJ2-5; 7 positions match TRBD1. The CDR3 loop spans 13 amino acids. The V and J ends lost 1 base and 4 bases, in that order; junction bases with no gene match: 1. Looked up from germline, CDR1 is SGHNT and CDR2 is YYREEE (reference sequence). The CDR3 here is CASSLYRGETQYF. The CDR3 nucleotides read TGTGCCAGCAGCTTGTACAGGGGAGAGACCCAGTACTTC.

There are a few counts of this clonotype. V usage is TRBV12-3 or TRBV12-4 and J usage is TRBJ2-3; TRBD1 matches 7 bases. The CDR3 has 17 amino acids. V lost 5 bases and J lost 6; bases outside the gene matches: 17. The CDR3 DNA is TGTGCCAGCAGTCACGGGGCAGCACCCCCCAGGGGGGATACGCAGTATTTT. It is translated as CASSHGAAPPRGDTQYF.

The V call is TRBV7-8, the J call TRBJ2-5, with no clear D. V lost 0 bases to trimming and J lost 1 base, with 12 bases between them. CDR1 SGHVS and CDR2 FQNEAQ come from the germline V gene. CDR3 length: 16 amino acids. CDR3 sequence: CASSLAPDGRQETQYF. The CDR3 coding sequence is TGTGCCAGCAGCTTAGCGCCCGACGGTCGCCAAGAGACCCAGTACTTC.

J is TRBJ2-7 and V is TRBV6-1; possible D gene TRBD2, 5 bases. V lost 2 bases and J 0 bases, leaving 11 bases between the germline ends. CDR1 and CDR2 (germline): MNHNS, SASEGT. There are 15 residues in the CDR3. The CDR3 DNA reads as TGTGCCAGCAGTGAAAAGGGAGCCCCCTCCTACGAGCAGTACTTC. It translates to CASSEKGAPSYEQYF.

This clonotype was found a few times. The J gene is TRBJ2-1, the V gene TRBV7-8, with D unclear. The germline gives CDR1 SGHVS, CDR2 FQNEAQ. Trimming took off 2 bases at V and 3 bases at J, with 17 bases between the two ends. CDR3 size: 17 residues. CDR3 loop: CASSLMYQGLDYNEQFF. DNA for the CDR3: TGTGCCAGCAGCTTAATGTATCAAGGGTTGGACTACAATGAGCAGTTCTTC.

This clonotype was seen a few times. The V gene is TRBV7-9, the J gene TRBJ2-7; 11 nucleotides agree with TRBD1. Germline trimming cut 4 bases from V and 3 bases from J; bases unmatched to any gene: 5. Germline V CDR1 and CDR2: SEHNR, FQNEAQ (reference sequence). This CDR3 contains 15 residues. CDR3 region: CASSYRTGGSYEQYF. CDR3 bases: TGTGCCAGCAGCTACAGGACAGGGGGCAGCTACGAGCAGTACTTC.

V usage is TRBV13 and J usage is TRBJ2-7, with D perhaps TRBD2 (6 bases). Trimming took off 5 bases at V and 1 base at J, with 12 bases between the two ends. The length of the CDR3 is 14 residues. Germline-derived CDR1 and CDR2 are PRHDT and FYEKMQ (reference sequence). In nucleotides, the CDR3 is TGTGCCAGCAGCCCCCGCGGGACTTCCTACGAGCAGTACTTC. This sequence encodes CASSPRGTSYEQYF. The variable domain in full, with the rest retrieved from reference TRBV13 and TRBJ2-7, is AAGVIQSPRHLIKEKRETATLKCYPIPRHDTVYWYQQGPGQDPQFLISFYEKMQSDKGSIPDRFSAQQFSDYHSELNMSSLELGDSALYFCASSPRGTSYEQYFGPGTRLTVT.

The chain is built from TRBV5-1 and TRBJ2-5; D ambiguous. This CDR3 region has 13 residues. The ends were cut back, 0 bases at V and 8 bases at J, with 11 bases in the middle. Germline V lookup: CDR1 SGHRS, CDR2 YFSETQ. CDR3 region: CASSLAGSGTQYF. Here the CDR3 DNA reads TGCGCCAGCAGCTTGGCCGGGTCGGGTACCCAGTACTTC.

The chain is built from TRBV7-9 and TRBJ1-1, with D unresolved. The germline gives CDR1 SEHNR, CDR2 FQNEAQ (reference sequence). Trimming shortened V by 5 bases and J by 3 bases, and 19 bases separated the two germline ends. CDR3 length: 16 residues. The CDR3 coding sequence is TGTGCCAGCAGCCCCGCCCTCGGAAATCCGGACACTGAAGCTTTCTTT. Its translation: CASSPALGNPDTEAFF.

This chain joins TRBV12-3 or TRBV12-4 and TRBJ2-7, with D unclear. Trimming shortened V by 8 bases and J by 5 bases, and 10 bases separated the two germline ends. The CDR3 contains 11 residues. The CDR3 DNA reads as TGTGCCAGCCGGCTGAATCACGAGCAGTACTTC. This codes for CASRLNHEQYF.